Below are 3 T cell receptor beta chains sequenced from a single sample in a study of shared clonotypes between healthy human individuals. Some clones are missing from TCRdb's copy, which holds only in-frame ones; the method was immunoSEQ multiplex PCR. The profile covers around 430,000 clones, with roughly three quarters appearing a single time and approximately 13% taken by the ten largest. Input material: PBMCs. These receptor sequences come from a woman in her forties in good health. Some clones in this sample may be carry-over from other donors' samples.

This clone was counted at least ten times. The chain is built from TRBV6-4 and TRBJ2-2; D gene uncertain. Germline CDR1 and CDR2: MRHNA and SNTAGT. This CDR3 comprises 13 residues. With 7 bases removed from V and 3 bases from J, the gap between germline ends came to 9 bases. Here the CDR3 DNA reads TGTGCCAGCAAGCCCGGAGACACCGGGGAGCTGTTTTTT. Protein product: CASKPGDTGELFF.

This clone was found once. The chain joins TRBV6-4 to TRBJ1-1; weak D call: TRBD1 (5 bases). This CDR3 spans 13 amino acids. The germline V gene encodes CDR1 MRHNA and CDR2 SNTAGT. Trimming left V 4 bases short and J 6 bases short, with 12 bases between. CDR3 sequence reads: CASSVGVGAEAFF. The CDR3 region has the DNA TGTGCCAGCAGTGTGGGGGTGGGCGCTGAAGCTTTCTTT.

This chain joins TRBV2 and TRBJ2-7, with TRBD1 matching over 10 bases. CDR1 and CDR2 (germline): SNHLY, FYNNEI. The CDR3 covers 13 residues. The V and J ends lost 7 bases and 9 bases, in that order; junction bases with no gene match: 9. The CDR3 DNA reads as TGTGCCAGCACCCCGGGACAGGGGCGAGGGCAGTACTTC. It translates to CASTPGQGRGQYF.